The 13 T cell receptor beta chains presented below share a single source sample, sequenced in a study of blood T cells in healthy people across ages. Together with a sample-barcoded 5' primer, a J-beta primer mix was included in a second PCR lasting roughly 6 to 12 cycles. TCRdb reanalysed the 5' RACE reads using MiXCR and keeps one entry per CDR3 protein. The sample carries about 640,000 distinct CDR3 sequences, roughly 58% recorded once. Sample: blood. The receptors derive from a man between 60 and 75 years old in good health.

The V and J genes are TRBV7-2 and TRBJ2-7, with 7 bases matching TRBD1. Looked up from germline, CDR1 is SGHTA and CDR2 is FQGNSA. This CDR3 is 16 amino acids long. Trimming at V came to 1 base and at J to 4 bases, leaving 10 bases not matched to a gene. CDR3 nucleotide sequence: TGTGCCAGCAGCTTAGGGGTACAGGGGTCCCCATACGAGCAGTACTTC. Its translation is CASSLGVQGSPYEQYF.

The CDR3 is CASSPRTDPYEQYF. In DNA form, the CDR3 reads TGTGCCAGCAGCCCCCGGACGGATCCTTACGAGCAGTACTTC. This rearrangement joins TRBV9 to TRBJ2-4; no clear D gene. The end of the DNA is better explained by TRBJ2-7, so the J call may be wrong. The CDR3 runs to 14 residues. Germline V CDR1 and CDR2: SGDLS, YYNGEE.

This clonotype showed up many times. The chain joins TRBV9 to TRBJ2-1; tentatively, D is TRBD2 (6 bases). V was cut by 4 bases and J by 4 bases, with 12 bases left in between. The CDR3 is 14 amino acids. The germline V gene has CDR1 SGDLS and CDR2 YYNGEE. The CDR3 region is CASSPRDSYNEQFF. The CDR3, as DNA: TGTGCCAGCAGCCCCCGGGACTCATACAATGAGCAGTTCTTC.

CDR3 DNA sequence: TGTGCCAGCAGTTCCTGGACAGGGGGCGAGCAGTACTTC. Its translation: CASSSWTGGEQYF. This chain joins TRBV12-3 or TRBV12-4 and TRBJ2-7; 10 positions agree with TRBD1. This CDR3 comprises 13 residues. V lost 4 bases to trimming and J lost 6 bases; unmatched junction nucleotides: 3.

The rearrangement uses TRBV29-1 and TRBJ2-1; 14 nucleotides align to TRBD2. Germline loops: CDR1 SQVTM, CDR2 ANQGSEA. With V trimmed by 7 bases and J by 12 bases, 8 bases remained unmatched. CDR3 length: 13 residues. CDR3 nucleotide sequence: TGCAGCGGCGCCGGGACTAGCGGGGGTGTGCAGTTCTTC. Translating gives CSGAGTSGGVQFF.

This clonotype was recorded at least ten times. Being one base from a much bigger clone, this may be a read error. The V gene is TRBV6-6, the J gene TRBJ2-7; D possibly matches TRBD1 or TRBD2 (6 bases each). Germline assignment: CDR1 MNHNY and CDR2 SVGAGI (reference sequence). V was shortened by 11 bases and J by 2 bases, with 13 bases between the two germline ends. There are 12 residues in the CDR3. In DNA, the CDR3 is TGTGCCGCCGGGGGCAACACCTACGAGCAGTACTTC. Translating gives CAAGGNTYEQYF.

The V call is TRBV27, the J call TRBJ1-6; 7 nucleotides agree with TRBD1. Germline lookup yields CDR1 MNHEY and CDR2 SMNVEV (reference sequence). V shed 10 bases, J shed 2 bases, and the junction held 11 bases outside the gene matches. CDR3 size: 16 residues. CDR3 in amino acids: CATSREGAPYNSPLHF. The CDR3 region has the DNA TGTGCCACCAGCAGGGAGGGGGCCCCCTATAATTCACCCCTCCACTTT.

This clonotype was found a few times. The V and J genes are TRBV4-1 and TRBJ2-1; D is possibly TRBD1 (6 bases). V was shortened by 2 bases and J by 2 bases, with 10 bases between the two germline ends. Per the germline V gene, CDR1 is MGHRA and CDR2 is YSYEKL. This CDR3 spans 15 amino acids. CDR3 nucleotides: TGCGCCAGCAGCCAAACACAGGGTACCTACAATGAGCAGTTCTTC. This codes for CASSQTQGTYNEQFF.

This chain links TRBV20-1 with TRBJ2-1; tentative D call: TRBD1 (5 bases). The V end lost 0 bases, the J end lost 12 bases, and 21 bases lay between the germline ends. Germline CDR1 DFQATT, CDR2 SNEGSKA (reference sequence). This CDR3 region has 15 residues. The CDR3 spells CSARELVTGDGRQFF. The CDR3 coding sequence is TGCAGTGCTAGAGAACTTGTTACAGGTGACGGCAGGCAGTTCTTC.

As regards this clonotype: One junction end disagrees with the germline gene, perhaps due to a read error. This chain joins TRBV2 and TRBJ2-1; either TRBD1 or TRBD2 may supply D (5 bases each). There are 14 residues in the CDR3. Germline V gene sequence: CDR1 SNHLY, CDR2 FYNNEI. The CDR3 nucleotides are TGTGCCGGCAGTCAGGGCACCGGGAACAATGAGCAGTTCTTC. The encoded protein is CAGSQGTGNNEQFF.

V usage is TRBV15 and J usage is TRBJ2-3, with D perhaps TRBD1 (6 bases). The CDR3 is 16 amino acids. V was cut by 1 base and J by 1 base, with 12 bases left in between. Germline-derived CDR1 and CDR2 are LNHNV and YYDKDF (reference sequence). This chain's CDR3 is CATSRAPGQGTDTQYF. CDR3 sequence (DNA): TGTGCCACCAGCAGAGCTCCGGGACAAGGCACAGATACGCAGTATTTT.

On this clonotype itself: This may come from a read error, since a much larger clone is one base off. The chain recombines TRBV7-7 with TRBJ2-7; D unresolved. Looked up from germline, CDR1 is SSHAT and CDR2 is FNYEAQ (reference sequence). The CDR3 consists of 12 residues. With 5 bases removed from V and 2 bases from J, the gap between germline ends came to 7 bases. Here the CDR3 DNA reads TGTGCCAGCAGCCCCCGGGCCTACGAGCAGTACGTC. Residues: CASSPRAYEQYV.

With regard to this clonotype: The junction departs from the called germline gene at one end, perhaps through a read error. The V gene is TRBV5-1, the J gene TRBJ2-4; D is undetermined. Germline V gene sequence: CDR1 SGHRS, CDR2 YFSETQ. This CDR3 comprises 13 residues. The CDR3 DNA reads TGCGCCAGCAGCTTGGAAGCCGAAAACATTCAGTACTTC. Translated: CASSLEAENIQYF.